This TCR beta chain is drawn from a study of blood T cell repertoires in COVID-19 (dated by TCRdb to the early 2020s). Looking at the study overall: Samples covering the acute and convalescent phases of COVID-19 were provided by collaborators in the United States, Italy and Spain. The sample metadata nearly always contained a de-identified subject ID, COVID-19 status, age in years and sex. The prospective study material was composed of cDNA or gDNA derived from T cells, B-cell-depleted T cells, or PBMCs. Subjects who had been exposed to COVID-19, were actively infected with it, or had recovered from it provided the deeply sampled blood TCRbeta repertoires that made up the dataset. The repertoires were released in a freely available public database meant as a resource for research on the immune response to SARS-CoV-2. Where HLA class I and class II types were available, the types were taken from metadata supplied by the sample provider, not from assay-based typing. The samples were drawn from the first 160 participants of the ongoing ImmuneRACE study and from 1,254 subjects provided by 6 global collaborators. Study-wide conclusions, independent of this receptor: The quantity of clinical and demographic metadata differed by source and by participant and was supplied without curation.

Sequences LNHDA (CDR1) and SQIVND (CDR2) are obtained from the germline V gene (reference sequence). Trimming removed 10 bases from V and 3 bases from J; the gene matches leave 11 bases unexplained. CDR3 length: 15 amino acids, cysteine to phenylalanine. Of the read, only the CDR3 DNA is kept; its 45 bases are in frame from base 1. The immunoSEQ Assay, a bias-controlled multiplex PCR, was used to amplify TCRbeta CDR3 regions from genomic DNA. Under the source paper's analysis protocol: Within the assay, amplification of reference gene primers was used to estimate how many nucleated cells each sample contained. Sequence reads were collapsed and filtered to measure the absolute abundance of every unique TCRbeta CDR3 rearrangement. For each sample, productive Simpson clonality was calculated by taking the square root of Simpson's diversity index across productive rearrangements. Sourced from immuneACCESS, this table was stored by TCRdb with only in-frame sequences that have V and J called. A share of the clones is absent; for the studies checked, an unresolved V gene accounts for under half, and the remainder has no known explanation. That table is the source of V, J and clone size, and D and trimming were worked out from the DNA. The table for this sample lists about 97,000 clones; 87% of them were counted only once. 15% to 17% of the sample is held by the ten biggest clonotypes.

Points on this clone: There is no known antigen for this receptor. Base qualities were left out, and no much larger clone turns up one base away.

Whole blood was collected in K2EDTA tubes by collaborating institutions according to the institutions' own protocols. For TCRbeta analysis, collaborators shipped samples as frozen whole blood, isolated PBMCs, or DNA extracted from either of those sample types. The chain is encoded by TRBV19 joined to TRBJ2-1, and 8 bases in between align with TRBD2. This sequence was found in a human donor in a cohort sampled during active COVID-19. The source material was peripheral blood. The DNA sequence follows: TGTGCCACTAAAGCGGGAGCTTCTTTCTACAATGAGCAGTTCTTC. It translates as CATKAGASFYNEQFF.